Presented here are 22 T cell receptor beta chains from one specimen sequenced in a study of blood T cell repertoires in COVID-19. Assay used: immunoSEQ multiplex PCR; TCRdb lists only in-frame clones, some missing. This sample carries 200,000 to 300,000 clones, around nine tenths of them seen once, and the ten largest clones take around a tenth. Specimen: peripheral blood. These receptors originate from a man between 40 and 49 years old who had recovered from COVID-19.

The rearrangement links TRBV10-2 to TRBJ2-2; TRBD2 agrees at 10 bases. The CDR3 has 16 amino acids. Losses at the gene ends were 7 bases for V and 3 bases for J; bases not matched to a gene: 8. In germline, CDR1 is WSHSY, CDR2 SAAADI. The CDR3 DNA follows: TGCGCCAGCACTCGCAGCGGGGGGGCGTACACCGGGGAGCTGTTTTTT. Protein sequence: CASTRSGGAYTGELFF.

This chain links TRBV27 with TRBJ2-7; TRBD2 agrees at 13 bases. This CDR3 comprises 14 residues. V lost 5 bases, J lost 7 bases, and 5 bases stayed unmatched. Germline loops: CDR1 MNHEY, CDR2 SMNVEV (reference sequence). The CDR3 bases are TGTGCCAGCAGTCCGGGACTAGCGGGGAGAGAGCAGTACTTC. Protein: CASSPGLAGREQYF.

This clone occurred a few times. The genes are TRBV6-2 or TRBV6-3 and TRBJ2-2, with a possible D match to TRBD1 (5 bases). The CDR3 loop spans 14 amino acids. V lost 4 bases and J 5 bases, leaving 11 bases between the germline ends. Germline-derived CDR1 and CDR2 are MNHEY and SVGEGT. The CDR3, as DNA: TGTGCCAGCAGTTGGGGCAGTCTTACCGGGGAGCTGTTTTTT. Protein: CASSWGSLTGELFF.

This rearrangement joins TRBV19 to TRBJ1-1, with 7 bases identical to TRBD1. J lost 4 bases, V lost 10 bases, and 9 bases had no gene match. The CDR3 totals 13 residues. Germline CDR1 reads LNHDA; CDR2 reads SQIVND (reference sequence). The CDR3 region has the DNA TGTGCCACCGTGACAGGGATAGGCACTGAAGCTTTCTTT. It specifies CATVTGIGTEAFF.

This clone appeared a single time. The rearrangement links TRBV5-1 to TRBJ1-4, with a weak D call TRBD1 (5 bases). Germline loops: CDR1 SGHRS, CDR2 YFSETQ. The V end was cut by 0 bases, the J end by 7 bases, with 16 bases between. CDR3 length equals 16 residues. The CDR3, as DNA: TGCGCCAGCAGCTTGGTTCTGGGGGGAGACTTTGAAAAACTGTTTTTT. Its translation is CASSLVLGGDFEKLFF.

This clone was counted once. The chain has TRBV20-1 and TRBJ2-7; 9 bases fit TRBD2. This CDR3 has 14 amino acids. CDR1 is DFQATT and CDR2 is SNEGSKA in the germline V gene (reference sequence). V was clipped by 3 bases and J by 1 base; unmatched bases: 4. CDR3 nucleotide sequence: TGCAGTGCTAGTAGCGGGAGTTTTTCCTACGAGCAGTACTTC. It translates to CSASSGSFSYEQYF.

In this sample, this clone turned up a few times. The CDR3 bases are TGTGCCAGCAGTTACCAGGGGGCATGGGACACTGAAGCTTTCTTT. Translating it yields CASSYQGAWDTEAFF. The genes are TRBV6-6 and TRBJ1-1; TRBD1 matches 8 bases. The V segment lost 2 bases and the J segment 3 bases; nucleotides outside the gene matches: 5. The CDR3 consists of 15 residues. Germline loops: CDR1 MNHNY, CDR2 SVGAGI (reference sequence).

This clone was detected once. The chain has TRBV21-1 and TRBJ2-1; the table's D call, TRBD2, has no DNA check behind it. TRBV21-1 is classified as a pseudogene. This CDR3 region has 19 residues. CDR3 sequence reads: CASSPEVGSLAGSYNEQFF. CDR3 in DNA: TGTGCCAGCAGCCCGGAGGTTGGGTCACTAGCGGGGTCCTACAATGAGCAGTTCTTC.

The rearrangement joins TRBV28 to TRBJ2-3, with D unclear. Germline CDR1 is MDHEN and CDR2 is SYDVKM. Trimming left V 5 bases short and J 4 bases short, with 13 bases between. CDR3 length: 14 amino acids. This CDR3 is CASSPPPLSDTQYF. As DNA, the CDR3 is TGTGCCAGCAGTCCCCCCCCCTTATCAGATACGCAGTATTTT.

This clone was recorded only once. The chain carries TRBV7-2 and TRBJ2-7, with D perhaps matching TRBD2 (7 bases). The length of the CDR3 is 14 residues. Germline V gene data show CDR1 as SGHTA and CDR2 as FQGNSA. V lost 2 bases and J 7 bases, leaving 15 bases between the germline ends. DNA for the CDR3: TGTGCCAGCAGCTTAACGGCGGGGGCCAGGGAGCAGTACTTC. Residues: CASSLTAGAREQYF.

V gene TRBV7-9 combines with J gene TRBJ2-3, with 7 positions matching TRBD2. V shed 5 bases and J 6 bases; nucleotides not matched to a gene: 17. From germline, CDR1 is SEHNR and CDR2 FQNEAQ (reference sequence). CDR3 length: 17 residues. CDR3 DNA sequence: TGTGCCAGCAGCCCCACCGAGTTCAGCGGGGCCGCGGATACGCAGTATTTT. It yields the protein CASSPTEFSGAADTQYF.

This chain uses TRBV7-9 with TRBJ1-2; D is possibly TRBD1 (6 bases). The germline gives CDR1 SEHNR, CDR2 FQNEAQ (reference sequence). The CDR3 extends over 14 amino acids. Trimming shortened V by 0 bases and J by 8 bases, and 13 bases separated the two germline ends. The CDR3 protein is CASSLAQGSGGYTF. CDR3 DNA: TGTGCCAGCAGCTTAGCACAGGGCTCCGGCGGCTACACCTTC.

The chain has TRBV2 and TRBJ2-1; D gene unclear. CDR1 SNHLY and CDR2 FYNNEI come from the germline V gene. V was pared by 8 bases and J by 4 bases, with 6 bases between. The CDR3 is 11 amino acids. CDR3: CASDLYNEQFF. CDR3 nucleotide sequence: TGTGCCAGCGACTTGTACAATGAGCAGTTCTTC.

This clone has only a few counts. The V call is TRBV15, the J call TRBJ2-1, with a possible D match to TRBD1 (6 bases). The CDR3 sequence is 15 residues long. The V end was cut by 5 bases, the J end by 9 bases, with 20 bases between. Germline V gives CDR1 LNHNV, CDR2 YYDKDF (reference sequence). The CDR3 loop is CATSGPPQGKAEQFF. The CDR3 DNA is TGTGCCACCAGCGGGCCCCCGCAGGGGAAGGCTGAGCAGTTCTTC. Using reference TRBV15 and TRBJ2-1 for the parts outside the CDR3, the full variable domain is DAMVIQNPRYQVTQFGKPVTLSCSQTLNHNVMYWYQQKSSQAPKLLFHYYDKDFNNEADTPDNFQSRRPNTSFCFLDIRSPGLGDTAMYLCATSGPPQGKAEQFFGPGTRLTVL.

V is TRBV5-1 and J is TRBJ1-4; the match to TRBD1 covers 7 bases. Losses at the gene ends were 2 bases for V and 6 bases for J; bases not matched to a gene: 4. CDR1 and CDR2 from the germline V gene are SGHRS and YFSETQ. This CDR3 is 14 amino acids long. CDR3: CASSFDRDHEKLFF. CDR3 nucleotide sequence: TGCGCCAGCAGCTTCGACAGGGATCATGAAAAACTGTTTTTT. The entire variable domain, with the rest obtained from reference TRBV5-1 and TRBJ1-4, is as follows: KAGVTQTPRYLIKTRGQQVTLSCSPISGHRSVSWYQQTPGQGLQFLFEYFSETQRNKGNFPGRFSGRQFSNSRSEMNVSTLELGDSALYLCASSFDRDHEKLFFGSGTQLSVL.

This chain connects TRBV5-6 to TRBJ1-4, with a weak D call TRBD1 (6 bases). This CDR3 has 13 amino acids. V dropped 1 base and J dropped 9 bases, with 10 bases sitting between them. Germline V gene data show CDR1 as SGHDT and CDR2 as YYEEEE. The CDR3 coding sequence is TGTGCCAGCAGCTTGAGGGGGACCCAAAAACTGTTTTTT. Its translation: CASSLRGTQKLFF.

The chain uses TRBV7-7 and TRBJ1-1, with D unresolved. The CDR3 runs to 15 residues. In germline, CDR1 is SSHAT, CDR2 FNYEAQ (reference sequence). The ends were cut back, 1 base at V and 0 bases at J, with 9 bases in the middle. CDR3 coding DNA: TGTGCCAGCAGCTTAGTACGGAGACTGAACACTGAAGCTTTCTTT. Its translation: CASSLVRRLNTEAFF. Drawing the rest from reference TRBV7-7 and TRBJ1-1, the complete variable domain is GAGVSQSPRYKVTKRGQDVTLRCDPISSHATLYWYQQALGQGPEFLTYFNYEAQPDKSGLPSDRFSAERPEGSISTLTIQRTEQRDSAMYRCASSLVRRLNTEAFFGQGTRLTVV.

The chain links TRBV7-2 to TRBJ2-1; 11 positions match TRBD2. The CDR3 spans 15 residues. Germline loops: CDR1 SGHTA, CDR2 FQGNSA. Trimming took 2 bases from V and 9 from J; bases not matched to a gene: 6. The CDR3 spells CASSLLAGGPGEQFF. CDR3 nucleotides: TGTGCCAGCAGCTTATTAGCGGGGGGGCCGGGTGAGCAGTTCTTC.

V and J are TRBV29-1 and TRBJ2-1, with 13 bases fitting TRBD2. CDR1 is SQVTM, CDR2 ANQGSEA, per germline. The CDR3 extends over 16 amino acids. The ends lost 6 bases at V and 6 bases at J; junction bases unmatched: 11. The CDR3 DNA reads TGCAGCGTAGCCAGGACTAGCGGGAGAATTGGCAATGAGCAGTTCTTC. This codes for CSVARTSGRIGNEQFF.

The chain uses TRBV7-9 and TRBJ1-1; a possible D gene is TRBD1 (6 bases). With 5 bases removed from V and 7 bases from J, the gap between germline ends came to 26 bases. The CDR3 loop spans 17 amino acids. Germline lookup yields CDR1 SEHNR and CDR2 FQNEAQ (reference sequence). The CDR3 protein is CASSPPEDSPVRGEAFF. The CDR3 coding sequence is TGTGCCAGCAGCCCCCCTGAGGACAGTCCCGTTCGTGGTGAAGCTTTCTTT.

Here the CDR3 reads CASSVGLAGGQETQYF. CDR3 DNA sequence: TGTGCCAGCAGCGTAGGACTAGCGGGGGGACAAGAGACCCAGTACTTC. The V gene is TRBV7-9, the J gene TRBJ2-5; 14 bases align to TRBD2. The J segment lost 2 bases and the V segment lost 5 bases, leaving 4 bases of the junction unmatched. Germline V lookup: CDR1 SEHNR, CDR2 FQNEAQ (reference sequence). The CDR3 is made up of 16 amino acids.

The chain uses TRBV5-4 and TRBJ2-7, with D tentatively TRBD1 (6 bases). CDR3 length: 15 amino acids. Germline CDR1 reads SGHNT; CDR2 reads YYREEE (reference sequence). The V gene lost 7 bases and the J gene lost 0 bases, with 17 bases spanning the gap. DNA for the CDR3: TGTGCCAGCGGGCCTGGGGGCCTCCTCTCCTACGAGCAGTACTTC. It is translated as CASGPGGLLSYEQYF.